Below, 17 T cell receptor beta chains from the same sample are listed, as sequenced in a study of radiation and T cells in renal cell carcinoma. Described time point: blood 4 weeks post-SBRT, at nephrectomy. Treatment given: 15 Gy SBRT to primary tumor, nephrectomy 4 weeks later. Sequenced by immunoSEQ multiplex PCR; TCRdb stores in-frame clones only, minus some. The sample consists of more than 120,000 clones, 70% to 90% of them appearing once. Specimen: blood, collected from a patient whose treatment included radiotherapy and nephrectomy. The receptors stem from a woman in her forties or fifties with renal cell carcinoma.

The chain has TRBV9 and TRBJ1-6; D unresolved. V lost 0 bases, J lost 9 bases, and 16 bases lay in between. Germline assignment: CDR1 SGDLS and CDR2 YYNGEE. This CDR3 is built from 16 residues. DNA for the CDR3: TGTGCCAGCAGCGTAGGTCCGATCAGGTCGGGTTCACCCCTCCACTTT. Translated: CASSVGPIRSGSPLHF.

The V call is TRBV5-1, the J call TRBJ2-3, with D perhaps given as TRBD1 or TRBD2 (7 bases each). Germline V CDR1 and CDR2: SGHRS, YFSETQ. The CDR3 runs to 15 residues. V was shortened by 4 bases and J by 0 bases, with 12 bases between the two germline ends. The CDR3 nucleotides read TGCGCCAGCAGCGCGGGGGACAGTAGCACAGATACGCAGTATTTT. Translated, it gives CASSAGDSSTDTQYF.

CDR3 protein: CASSFNRGGTDTQYF. Written as DNA, the CDR3 is TGTGCCAGCAGTTTCAACAGGGGAGGCACAGATACGCAGTATTTT. The chain links TRBV5-4 to TRBJ2-3; 7 nucleotides agree with TRBD1. J was trimmed by 1 base and V by 5 bases; bases with no gene match: 7. The CDR3 is 15 amino acids. CDR1 is SGHNT, CDR2 YYREEE, per germline (reference sequence).

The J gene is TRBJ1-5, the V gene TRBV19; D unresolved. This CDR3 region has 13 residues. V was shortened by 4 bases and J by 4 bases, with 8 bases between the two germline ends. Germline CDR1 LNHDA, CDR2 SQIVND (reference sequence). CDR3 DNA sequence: TGTGCCAGTAGTACCTTAGCGAATCAGCCCCAGCATTTT. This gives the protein CASSTLANQPQHF. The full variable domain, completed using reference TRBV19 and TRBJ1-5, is DGGITQSPKYLFRKEGQNVTLSCEQNLNHDAMYWYRQDPGQGLRLIYYSQIVNDFQKGDIAEGYSVSREKKESFPLTVTSAQKNPTAFYLCASSTLANQPQHFGDGTRLSIL.

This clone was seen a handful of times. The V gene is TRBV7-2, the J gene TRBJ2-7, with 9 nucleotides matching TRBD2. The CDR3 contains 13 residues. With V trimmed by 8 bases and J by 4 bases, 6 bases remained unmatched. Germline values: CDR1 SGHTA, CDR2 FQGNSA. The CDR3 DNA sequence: TGTGCCAGCGGTAGCGGGGGACTATACGAGCAGTACTTC. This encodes CASGSGGLYEQYF.

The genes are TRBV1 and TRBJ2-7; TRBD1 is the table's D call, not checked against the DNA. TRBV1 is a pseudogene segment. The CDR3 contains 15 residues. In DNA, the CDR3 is TGCACCAGCAGCCCTACGGCCGTGGGGCGATACGAGCAGTACTTC. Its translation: CTSSPTAVGRYEQYF.

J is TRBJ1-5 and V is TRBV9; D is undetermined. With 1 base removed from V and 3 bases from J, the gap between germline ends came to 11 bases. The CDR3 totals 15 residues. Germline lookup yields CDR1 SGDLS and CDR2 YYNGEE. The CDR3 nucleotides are TGTGCCAGCAGCGTATCGACTGGCGACAATCAGCCCCAGCATTTT. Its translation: CASSVSTGDNQPQHF.

The chain's CDR3 is CASSLGAGDHNEQFF. The CDR3 DNA is TGTGCCAGCAGCTTGGGAGCGGGGGACCACAATGAGCAGTTCTTC. The chain recombines TRBV5-4 with TRBJ2-1, with 8 bases matching TRBD2. The CDR3 has 15 residues. Germline V lookup: CDR1 SGHNT, CDR2 YYREEE (reference sequence). The V and J ends lost 0 bases and 5 bases, in that order; junction bases with no gene match: 4.

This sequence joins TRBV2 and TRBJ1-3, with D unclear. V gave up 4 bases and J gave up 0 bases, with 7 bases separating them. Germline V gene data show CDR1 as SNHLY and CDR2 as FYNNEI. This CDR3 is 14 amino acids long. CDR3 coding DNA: TGTGCCAGCAGTGCTGGGATCTCTGGAAACACCATATATTTT. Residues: CASSAGISGNTIYF.

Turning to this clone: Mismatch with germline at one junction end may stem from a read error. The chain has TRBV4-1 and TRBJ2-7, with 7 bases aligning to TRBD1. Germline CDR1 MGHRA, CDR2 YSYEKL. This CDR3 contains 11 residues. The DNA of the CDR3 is TGCGCCAGCAGCCATAAGACAGGGCCCCAATTC. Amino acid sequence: CASSHKTGPQF.

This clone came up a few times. This CDR3 reads CASSDRGNSPLHF. The CDR3 nucleotides are TGTGCCAGCAGTGACAGGGGTAATTCACCCCTCCACTTT. V usage is TRBV2 and J usage is TRBJ1-6; possible D gene TRBD1, 6 bases. V was shortened by 3 bases and J by 6 bases, with 6 bases between the two germline ends. From germline, CDR1 is SNHLY and CDR2 FYNNEI. The CDR3 runs 13 residues.

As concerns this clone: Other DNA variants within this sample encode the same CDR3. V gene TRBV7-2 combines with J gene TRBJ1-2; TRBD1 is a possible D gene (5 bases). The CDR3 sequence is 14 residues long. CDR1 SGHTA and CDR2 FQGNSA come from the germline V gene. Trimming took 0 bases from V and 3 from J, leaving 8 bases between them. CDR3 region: CASSLAGLDYGYTF. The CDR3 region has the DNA TGTGCCAGCAGCTTAGCGGGGCTCGACTATGGCTACACCTTC.

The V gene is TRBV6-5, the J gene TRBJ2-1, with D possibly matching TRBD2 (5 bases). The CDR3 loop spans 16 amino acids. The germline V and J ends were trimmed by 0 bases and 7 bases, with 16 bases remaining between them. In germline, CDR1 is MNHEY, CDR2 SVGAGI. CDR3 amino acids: CASSYSPRVVWNEQFF. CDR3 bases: TGTGCCAGCAGTTACTCCCCGAGGGTCGTTTGGAATGAGCAGTTCTTC.

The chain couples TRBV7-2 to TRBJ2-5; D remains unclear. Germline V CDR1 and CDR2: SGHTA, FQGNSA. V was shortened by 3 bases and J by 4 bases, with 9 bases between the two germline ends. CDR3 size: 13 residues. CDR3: CASSFGSGETQYF. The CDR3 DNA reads TGTGCCAGCAGCTTTGGATCGGGAGAGACCCAGTACTTC.

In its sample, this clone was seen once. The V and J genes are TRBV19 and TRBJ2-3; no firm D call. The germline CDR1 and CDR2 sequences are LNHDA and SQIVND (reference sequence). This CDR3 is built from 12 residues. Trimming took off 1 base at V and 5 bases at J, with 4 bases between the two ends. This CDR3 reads CASSIGEDTQYF. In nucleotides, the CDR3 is TGTGCCAGTAGTATAGGGGAAGATACGCAGTATTTT.

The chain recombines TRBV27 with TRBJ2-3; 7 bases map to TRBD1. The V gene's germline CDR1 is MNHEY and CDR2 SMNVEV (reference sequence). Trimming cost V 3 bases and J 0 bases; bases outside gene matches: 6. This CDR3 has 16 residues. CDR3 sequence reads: CASSLRDRVSTDTQYF. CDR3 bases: TGTGCCAGCAGTTTGAGGGACAGAGTTAGCACAGATACGCAGTATTTT.

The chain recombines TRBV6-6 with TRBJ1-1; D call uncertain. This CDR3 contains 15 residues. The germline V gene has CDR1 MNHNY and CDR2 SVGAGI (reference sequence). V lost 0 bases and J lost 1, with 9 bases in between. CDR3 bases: TGTGCCAGCAGTTACTCTCGGAATGAGAACACTGAAGCTTTCTTT. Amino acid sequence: CASSYSRNENTEAFF.